The 6 T cell receptor beta chains reported below all come from one sample, sequenced in a study of cytomegalovirus exposure and HLA in healthy donors. PCR used 60 Vbeta primers and 13 Jbeta primers. Clones were read by immunoSEQ multiplex PCR, and TCRdb kept only the in-frame ones, dropping some. The table records approximately 280,000 clones, 70% to 90% of them present only once. The specimen was PBMCs. These receptors all stem from a man in his forties in good health and CMV-seropositive.

The chain recombines TRBV21-1 with TRBJ2-7; the table's D call TRBD1 went unverified against the DNA. TRBV21-1 is described as a pseudogene. This CDR3 is built from 16 residues. The CDR3 protein is CASSKKRRDRIYEQYF. In nucleotides, the CDR3 is TGTGCCAGCAGCAAAAAACGGCGGGACAGGATATACGAGCAGTACTTC.

This clone was seen only a few times. Other DNA sequences in this specimen translate into the identical CDR3. This chain links TRBV5-1 with TRBJ2-5; maybe TRBD1 (5 bases). The CDR3 length is 14 residues. Trimming pared 4 bases from V and 1 base from J, leaving 11 bases between. CDR1 and CDR2 (germline): SGHRS, YFSETQ. CDR3 nucleotide sequence: TGCGCCAGCAGCCTGGGGCAGGGCCAAGAGACCCAGTACTTC. Translation gives CASSLGQGQETQYF.

The V call is TRBV2, the J call TRBJ2-7; D is uncertain. CDR3 size: 12 residues. The V end lost 4 bases, the J end lost 3 bases, and 7 bases lay between the germline ends. CDR1 SNHLY and CDR2 FYNNEI come from the germline V gene. The CDR3 region is CASSAALYEQYF. Here the CDR3 DNA reads TGTGCCAGCAGTGCCGCGCTCTACGAGCAGTACTTC.

In its sample, this clone was seen once. The rearrangement uses TRBV13 and TRBJ1-6, with 11 positions matching TRBD1. CDR3 length equals 17 residues. The V segment lost 2 bases and the J segment 10 bases; nucleotides outside the gene matches: 10. The germline V gene has CDR1 PRHDT and CDR2 FYEKMQ (reference sequence). The CDR3: CASSLNLMGQGGSPLHF. The CDR3 DNA reads as TGTGCCAGCAGCTTAAACTTAATGGGACAGGGGGGATCACCCCTCCACTTT.

V is TRBV5-1 and J is TRBJ2-5; 13 nucleotides agree with TRBD2. V gave up 6 bases and J gave up 0 bases; unmatched junction bases: 11. The CDR3 sequence is 18 residues long. CDR1 and CDR2 (germline): SGHRS, YFSETQ. The CDR3 nucleotides are TGCGCCAGCACTTCCAAGACTAGCGGGAGGTCTTACCAAGAGACCCAGTACTTC. Translated: CASTSKTSGRSYQETQYF.

The CDR3 is CASSFSALSYEQYF. The CDR3 nucleotides read TGTGCCAGCAGCTTTAGTGCTCTCTCCTACGAGCAGTACTTC. This rearrangement joins TRBV11-2 to TRBJ2-7; no definite D call. The V end lost 3 bases, the J end lost 0 bases, and 9 bases lay between the germline ends. CDR3 size: 14 residues. Germline lookup yields CDR1 SGHAT and CDR2 FQNNGV.